A selection of T cell receptor beta chains follows, all from one sample in a study of blood T cell repertoires in COVID-19. TCRdb's copy holds only in-frame clones and misses some; the assay was immunoSEQ multiplex PCR. The sample carries a few hundred thousand clones, around 87% recorded once. Specimen: PBMCs or T cells enriched from blood (not recorded which). Receptors were obtained from a middle-aged man in a cohort exposed to, infected with or recovered from COVID-19 (not recorded which). The CDR3 runs from the conserved cysteine through the conserved F or W. Fields, in order: V gene, D gene, J gene, clone size, CDR3 DNA, CDR3 protein. A D gene is named only where the DNA matches it firmly. Size tells how often a clone was seen (once, few, many) or the class of an expanded clone, and some rows leave it out.

TRBV5-6	-	TRBJ1-2	-	TGTGCCAGCAGCTTCTACAGGGAATTTAACTATGGCTACACCTTC	CASSFYREFNYGYTF
TRBV25-1	-	TRBJ1-2	-	TGTGCCAGCAGTGAAAATAACGGGGATGGCTACACCTTC	CASSENNGDGYTF
TRBV19	-	TRBJ2-3	-	TGTGCCAGTAGTATTGGCCGGACTAGCACAGATACGCAGTATTTT	CASSIGRTSTDTQYF
TRBV11-2	-	TRBJ1-6	-	TGTGCCAGCAGCTTTGGGGGGGGTTCACCCCTCCACTTT	CASSFGGGSPLHF
TRBV18	-	TRBJ2-3	-	TGTGCCAGCTCAGAAGGACAGAGCACAGATACGCAGTATTTT	CASSEGQSTDTQYF
TRBV27	TRBD1	TRBJ1-1	-	TGTGCCAGCAGTCGCCGGGACAGGGTTGTTGAAGCTTTCTTT	CASSRRDRVVEAFF
TRBV2	-	TRBJ2-3	-	TGTGCCAGCAGTGACATTAGAGGAGATACGCAGTATTTT	CASSDIRGDTQYF
TRBV19	-	TRBJ1-5	-	TGTGCCAGTAGTATAGACTCGACAGTCCGCCATCAGCCCCAGCATTTT	CASSIDSTVRHQPQHF
TRBV28	TRBD1	TRBJ1-2	few	TGTGCCAGCAGAGATGACAGGGTTTTTCGAGGCTACACCTTC	CASRDDRVFRGYTF
TRBV5-4	-	TRBJ2-3	-	TGTGCCAGACTGTCCAGGGATAAATCAGATACGCAGTATTTT	CARLSRDKSDTQYF
TRBV28	TRBD1	TRBJ1-5	-	TGTGCCAGCAGCATGAGGGCAGGGGGGCATCAGCCCCAGCATTTT	CASSMRAGGHQPQHF
TRBV9	-	TRBJ2-3	once	TGTGCCAGCACTGTCCTGGCGGGTACAGATACGCAGTATTTT	CASTVLAGTDTQYF
TRBV9	-	TRBJ1-1	-	TGTGCCAGCGGACAGACAATGAACACTGAAGCTTTCTTT	CASGQTMNTEAFF
TRBV29-1	TRBD2	TRBJ2-2	-	TGCAGCGGGGGTGTAGCGGGAGGAAAAACCGGGGAGCTGTTTTTT	CSGGVAGGKTGELFF
TRBV15	-	TRBJ1-1	-	TGTGCCACCAGCCGTATGACAAACACTGAAGCTTTCTTT	CATSRMTNTEAFF
TRBV24-1	TRBD1	TRBJ1-5	-	TGTGCCACCAGTGACCCGACAGGGGATAGCAATCAGCCCCAGCATTTT	CATSDPTGDSNQPQHF
TRBV2	TRBD1	TRBJ1-1	-	TGTGCCAGCAGTGCGACACAGGGGCTCGCTTTCTTT	CASSATQGLAFF
TRBV11-2	-	TRBJ2-2	-	TGTGCCAGCATTCAGACAACGAACACCGGGGAGCTGTTTTTT	CASIQTTNTGELFF
TRBV20-1	-	TRBJ1-2	-	TGCAGTGCTAGAGATCCAGGGGGCTACACCTTC	CSARDPGGYTF
TRBV3-1/TRBV3-2	TRBD1	TRBJ1-1	-	TGTGCCAGCAGCCAAGTTAGGGGGCAGGGCACTGAAGCTTTCTTT	CASSQVRGQGTEAFF
TRBV10-3	-	TRBJ1-2	few	TGTGCCATCAGTGAGTCCCCCGACAGGAGACATTATGGCTACACCTTC	CAISESPDRRHYGYTF
TRBV28	TRBD1	TRBJ1-5	-	TGTGCCAGCAGTCACCACTTACAGGGGGCCGGGCAGCCCCAGCATTTT	CASSHHLQGAGQPQHF
TRBV6-4	-	TRBJ2-1	-	TGTGCCAGCAGCCAGGGGACCCTCAATGAGCAGTTCTTC	CASSQGTLNEQFF